This T cell receptor beta chain stems from a study of blood T cell repertoires in COVID-19. This CDR3 has 17 amino acids. The germline V gene encodes CDR1 SGHNT and CDR2 YENEEA. Losses at the gene ends were 5 bases for V and 4 bases for J; bases not matched to a gene: 16. Original processing methods: The authors estimated nucleated cell counts from reference gene primer amplification. The data were produced by immunoSEQ multiplex PCR, yet TCRdb's version contains in-frame clones alone and is incomplete. Clone size and the V and J calls come from that table; the DNA yielded D and trimming. This sample has hundreds of thousands of clones, with about 89% found just once.

This sequence joins TRBV11-3 and TRBJ1-1, with 7 bases that match TRBD1. Sequencing input: peripheral blood. The TCR sequence derives from a woman aged 25 to 39 with acute or convalescent COVID-19. CDR3 nucleotides: TGTGCCAGCAGCATACAGGGGCCGCTCGCCTATTCCACTGAAGCTTTCTTT. This sequence encodes CASSIQGPLAYSTEAFF. Full variable domain (remainder filled in from reference TRBV11-3 and TRBJ1-1): EAGVVQSPRYKIIEKKQPVAFWCNPISGHNTLYWYLQNLGQGPELLIRYENEEAVDDSQLPKDRFSAERLKGVDSTLKIQPAELGDSAVYLCASSIQGPLAYSTEAFFGQGTRLTVV.